This is a list of T cell receptor beta chains from one sample in a study of early T cells in non-severe SARS-CoV-2 infection. TCRdb independently ran MiXCR on the 5' RACE reads; one entry per CDR3 protein. The sample records 120,000 or so distinct CDR3 sequences, over 9.5% being singletons. Sequencing used whole blood, obtained at baseline. Receptors were obtained from an adult who was a healthcare worker with PCR-confirmed SARS-CoV-2 infection or an uninfected control (not recorded which). CDR3s include the opening cysteine and the closing phenylalanine or tryptophan. Fields, in order: J gene, V gene, clone size, D gene, CDR3 DNA, CDR3 protein. A D gene is named only where the DNA matches it firmly. Rows give clone size only sometimes, using once, few, many, or a class for an expanded clone.

TRBJ2-3	TRBV6-1	few	NA	TGTGCCAGCAGTACGGACACCTCCACAGATACGCAGTATTTT	CASSTDTSTDTQYF
TRBJ2-2	TRBV14	few	TRBD2	TGTGCCAGCAGCCACTTACTAGCGACCGGGGAGCTGTTTTTT	CASSHLLATGELFF
TRBJ2-3	TRBV5-4	NA	TRBD1	TGTGCCAGCAGCGAAGACAGGGGTTGGCCCGATACGCAGTATTTT	CASSEDRGWPDTQYF
TRBJ1-6	TRBV18	NA	TRBD1	TGTGCCAGCTCGCGGGACAGTGGAAATTCACCCCTCCACTTT	CASSRDSGNSPLHF
TRBJ1-5	TRBV27	many	NA	TGTGCCAGCAGTTCCTCCTTGAGGCAGCCCCAGCATTTT	CASSSSLRQPQHF
TRBJ2-5	TRBV28	few	NA	TGTGCCAGCAGTTTAGGCCTCCGGGAGACCCAGTACTTC	CASSLGLRETQYF
TRBJ1-4	TRBV7-9	NA	NA	TGTGCCAGCAGCGGCCAATTAGACAGTGAAAAACTGTTTTTT	CASSGQLDSEKLFF
TRBJ2-2	TRBV7-9	many	NA	TGTGCCAGCAGCTTTCCGGGACAACCTAACACCGGGGAGCTGTTTTTT	CASSFPGQPNTGELFF
TRBJ2-7	TRBV5-1	few	TRBD1	TGCGCCAGCAGCTTCGGATCCGGGACAGCAAATTACGAGCAGTACTTC	CASSFGSGTANYEQYF
TRBJ2-1	TRBV7-9	NA	TRBD2	TGTGCCAGCAGCTCCTGGCGGGGGGACTCCTACAATGAGCAGTTCTTC	CASSSWRGDSYNEQFF
TRBJ2-2	TRBV30	NA	TRBD2	TGTGCCTGGAGGCCCCCGGGACTAGCGGGAGTTAGGGAGCTGTTTTTT	CAWRPPGLAGVRELFF
TRBJ2-1	TRBV3-1	NA	TRBD2	TGTGCCAGCAGCCAAGCGGCGGGAGCTGTAAACAATGAGCAGTTCTTC	CASSQAAGAVNNEQFF
TRBJ2-1	TRBV29-1	NA	TRBD2	TGCAGCGTTGTAATGCTAGCGGGGGCGCATCGGAATGAGCAGTTCTTC	CSVVMLAGAHRNEQFF
TRBJ1-1	TRBV5-5	few	NA	TGTGCCAGCAGCCCCTTCTATTTAGGGAACACTGAAGCTTTCTTT	CASSPFYLGNTEAFF
TRBJ1-4	TRBV6-6	many	TRBD1	TGTGCCAGCAGTTTCCAGGGGGGGAATGAAAAACTGTTTTTT	CASSFQGGNEKLFF
TRBJ2-6	TRBV10-3	few	TRBD1	TGTGCCATCAGTGAGAACTCGGGACAGGAAATCTCTGGGGCCAACGTCCTGACTTTC	CAISENSGQEISGANVLTF
TRBJ2-7	TRBV5-6	few	TRBD2	TGTGCCAGCAGCTTGGTCAAAGCGGGAAACCACGAGCAGTACTTC	CASSLVKAGNHEQYF
TRBJ1-1	TRBV20-1	NA	NA	TGCAGTGCTAGATCCTACTCTACGGAAGCTTTCTTT	CSARSYSTEAFF
TRBJ1-6	TRBV3-1	NA	NA	TGTGCCAGCAGCCAAGGGCATAGGACCTATAATTCACCCCTCCACTTT	CASSQGHRTYNSPLHF
TRBJ1-5	TRBV18	many	NA	TGTGCCAGCTCACTCCAGGGAGCGCCCCAGCATTTT	CASSLQGAPQHF
TRBJ2-7	TRBV28	NA	NA	TGTGCCAGCAGCCGGGGGGTCGCAGGGGTCTACGAGCAGTACTTC	CASSRGVAGVYEQYF
TRBJ2-1	TRBV20-1	NA	TRBD2	TGCAGTGCTTCCGGGACTAGCGGGAGGGATTCCTACAATGAGCAGTTCTTC	CSASGTSGRDSYNEQFF
TRBJ2-5	TRBV10-3	NA	NA	TGTGCCATCAGTGACTCGGGACTCCAAGAGACCCAGTACTTC	CAISDSGLQETQYF
TRBJ2-7	TRBV28	NA	TRBD1	TGTGCCAGCAGTTTAACTCGGACAGGGAACCACGAGCAGTACTTC	CASSLTRTGNHEQYF
TRBJ1-3	TRBV7-9	few	NA	TGTGCCAGCAGCTTAAGCTCTGGAAACACCATATATTTT	CASSLSSGNTIYF
TRBJ2-5	TRBV3-1	few	NA	TGTGCCAGCAGCCAAACGGATGACCGTCAAGAGACCCAGTACTTC	CASSQTDDRQETQYF
TRBJ1-1	TRBV20-1	NA	NA	TGCAGTGCTATGTGGGCGCTGAACACTGAAGCTTTCTTT	CSAMWALNTEAFF
TRBJ1-1	TRBV5-4	many	NA	TGTGCCAGCAGCAGACAGAGGGGCACTGAAGCTTTCTTT	CASSRQRGTEAFF
TRBJ1-1	TRBV11-1	few	TRBD1	TGTGCCAGCAGCTTAGGCGGCGGACAGGGGGGCCGGAACACTGAAGCTTTCTTT	CASSLGGGQGGRNTEAFF
TRBJ2-1	TRBV6-4	many	TRBD2	TGTGCCAGCAGTGACTCGGGGACTAGCGGTTACAATGAGCAGTTCTTC	CASSDSGTSGYNEQFF
TRBJ2-2	TRBV4-1	few	NA	TGCGCCAGCAGCCAAGGTAGAGGACTGAGCGCGAACACCGGGGAGCTGTTTTTT	CASSQGRGLSANTGELFF